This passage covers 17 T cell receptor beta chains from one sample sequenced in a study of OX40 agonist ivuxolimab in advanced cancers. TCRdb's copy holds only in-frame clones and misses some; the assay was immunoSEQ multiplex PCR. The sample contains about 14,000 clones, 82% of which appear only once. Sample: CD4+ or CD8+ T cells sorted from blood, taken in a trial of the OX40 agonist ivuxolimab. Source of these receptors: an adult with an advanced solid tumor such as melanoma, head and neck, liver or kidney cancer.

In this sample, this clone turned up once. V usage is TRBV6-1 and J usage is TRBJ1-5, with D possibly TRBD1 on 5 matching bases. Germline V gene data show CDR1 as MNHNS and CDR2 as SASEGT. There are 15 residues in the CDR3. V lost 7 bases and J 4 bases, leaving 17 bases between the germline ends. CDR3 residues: CASKAGQGLNQPQHF. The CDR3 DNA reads TGTGCCAGCAAGGCCGGGCAGGGCCTAAATCAGCCCCAGCATTTT.

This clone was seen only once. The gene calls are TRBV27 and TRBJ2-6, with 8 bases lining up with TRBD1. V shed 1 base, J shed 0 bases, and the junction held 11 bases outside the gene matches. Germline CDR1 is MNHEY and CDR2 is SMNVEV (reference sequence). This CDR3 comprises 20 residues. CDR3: CASSLLDRASASSGANVLTF. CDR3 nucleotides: TGTGCCAGCAGTTTATTGGACAGGGCTAGCGCGAGCTCTGGGGCCAACGTCCTGACTTTC.

The DNA for the CDR3 is TGTGCCAGCACTCCTCGGCCCTCCGGGACAGGGTTCGAGCAGTACTTC. Translating it yields CASTPRPSGTGFEQYF. The V gene is TRBV28, the J gene TRBJ2-7, with 9 nucleotides matching TRBD1. This CDR3 is 16 amino acids long. V lost 7 bases to trimming and J lost 6 bases; unmatched junction nucleotides: 16. Germline lookup yields CDR1 MDHEN and CDR2 SYDVKM.

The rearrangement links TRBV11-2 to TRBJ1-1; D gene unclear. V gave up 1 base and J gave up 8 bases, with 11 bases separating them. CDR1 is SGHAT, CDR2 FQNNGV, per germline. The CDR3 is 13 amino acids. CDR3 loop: CASSLVESPEAFF. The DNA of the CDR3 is TGTGCCAGCAGCTTAGTTGAAAGCCCAGAAGCTTTCTTT.

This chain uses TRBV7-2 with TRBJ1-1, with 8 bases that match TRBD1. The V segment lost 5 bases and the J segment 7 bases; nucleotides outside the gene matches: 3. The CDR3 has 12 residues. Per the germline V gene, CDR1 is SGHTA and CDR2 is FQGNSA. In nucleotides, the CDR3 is TGTGCCAGCAGCCCAGGGACAGGTGAAGCTTTCTTT. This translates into CASSPGTGEAFF.

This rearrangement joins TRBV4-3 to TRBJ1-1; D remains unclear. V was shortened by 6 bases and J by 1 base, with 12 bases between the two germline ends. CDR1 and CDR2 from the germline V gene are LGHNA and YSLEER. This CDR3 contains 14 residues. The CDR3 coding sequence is TGCGCCAGCAGAAAAAATCGGTGGAACACTGAAGCTTTCTTT. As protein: CASRKNRWNTEAFF.

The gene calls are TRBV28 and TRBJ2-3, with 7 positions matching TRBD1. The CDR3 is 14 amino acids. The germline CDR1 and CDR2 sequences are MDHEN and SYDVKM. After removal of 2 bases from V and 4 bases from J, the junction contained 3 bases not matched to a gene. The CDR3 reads CASSLPGQPDTQYF. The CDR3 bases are TGTGCCAGCAGTTTACCGGGACAGCCAGATACGCAGTATTTT.

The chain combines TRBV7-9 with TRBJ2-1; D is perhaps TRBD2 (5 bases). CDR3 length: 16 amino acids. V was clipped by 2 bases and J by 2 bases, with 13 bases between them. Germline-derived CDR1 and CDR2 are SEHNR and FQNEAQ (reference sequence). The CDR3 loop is CASSLSGNSPYNEQFF. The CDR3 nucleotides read TGTGCCAGCAGCTTATCCGGGAACTCTCCCTACAATGAGCAGTTCTTC.

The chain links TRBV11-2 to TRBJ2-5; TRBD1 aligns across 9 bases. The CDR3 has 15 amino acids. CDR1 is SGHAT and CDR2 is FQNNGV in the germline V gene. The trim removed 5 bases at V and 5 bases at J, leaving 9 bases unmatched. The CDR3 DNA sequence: TGTGCCAGCAGCAAAACAGGGGGCTCGGCGGAGACCCAGTACTTC. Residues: CASSKTGGSAETQYF.

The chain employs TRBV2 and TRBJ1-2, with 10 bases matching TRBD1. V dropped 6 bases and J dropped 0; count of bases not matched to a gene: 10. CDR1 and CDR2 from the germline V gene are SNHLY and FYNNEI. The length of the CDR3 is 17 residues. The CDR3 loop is CASRDQEGQGANYGYTF. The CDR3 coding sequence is TGTGCCAGCAGGGACCAAGAAGGACAGGGGGCTAACTATGGCTACACCTTC.

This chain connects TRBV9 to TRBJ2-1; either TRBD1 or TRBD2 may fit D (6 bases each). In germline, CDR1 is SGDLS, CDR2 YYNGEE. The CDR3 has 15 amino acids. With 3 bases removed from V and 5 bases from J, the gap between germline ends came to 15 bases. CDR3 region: CASSERIGGNNEQFF. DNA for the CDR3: TGTGCCAGCAGCGAACGTATAGGGGGGAACAATGAGCAGTTCTTC.

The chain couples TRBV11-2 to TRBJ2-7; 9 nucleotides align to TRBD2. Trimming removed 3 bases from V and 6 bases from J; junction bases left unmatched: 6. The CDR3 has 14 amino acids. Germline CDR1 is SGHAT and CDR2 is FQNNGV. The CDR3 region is CASSFSGRTSEQYF. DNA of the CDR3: TGTGCCAGCAGCTTTAGCGGGAGAACGTCCGAGCAGTACTTC. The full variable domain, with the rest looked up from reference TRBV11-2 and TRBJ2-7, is EAGVAQSPRYKIIEKRQSVAFWCNPISGHATLYWYQQILGQGPKLLIQFQNNGVVDDSQLPKDRFSAERLKGVDSTLKIQPAKLEDSAVYLCASSFSGRTSEQYFGPGTRLTVT.

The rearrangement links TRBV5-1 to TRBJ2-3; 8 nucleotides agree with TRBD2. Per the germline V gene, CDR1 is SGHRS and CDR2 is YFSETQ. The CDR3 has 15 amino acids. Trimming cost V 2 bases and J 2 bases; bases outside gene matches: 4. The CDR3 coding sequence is TGCGCCAGCAGCTTCACTAGCGGCCACACAGATACGCAGTATTTT. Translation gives CASSFTSGHTDTQYF.

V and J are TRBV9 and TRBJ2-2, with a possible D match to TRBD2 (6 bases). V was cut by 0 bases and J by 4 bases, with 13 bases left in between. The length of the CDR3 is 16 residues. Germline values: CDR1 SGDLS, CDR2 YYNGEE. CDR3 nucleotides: TGTGCCAGCAGCGTAGGCAGGCGGGACGGCACCGGGGAGCTGTTTTTT. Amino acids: CASSVGRRDGTGELFF.

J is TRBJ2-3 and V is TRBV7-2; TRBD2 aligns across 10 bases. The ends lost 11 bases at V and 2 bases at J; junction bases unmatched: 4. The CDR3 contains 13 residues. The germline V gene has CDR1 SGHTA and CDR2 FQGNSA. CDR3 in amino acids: CAGSGGDTDTQYF. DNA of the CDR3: TGTGCCGGGAGCGGGGGGGACACAGATACGCAGTATTTT.

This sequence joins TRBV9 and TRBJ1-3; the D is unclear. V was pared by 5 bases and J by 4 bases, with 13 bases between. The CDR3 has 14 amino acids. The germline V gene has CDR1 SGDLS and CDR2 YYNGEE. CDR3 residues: CASRAGREGNTIYF. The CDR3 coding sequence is TGTGCCAGCAGGGCCGGGAGAGAAGGAAACACCATATATTTT. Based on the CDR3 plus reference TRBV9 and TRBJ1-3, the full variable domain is DSGVTQTPKHLITATGQRVTLRCSPRSGDLSVYWYQQSLDQGLQFLIQYYNGEERAKGNILERFSAQQFPDLHSELNLSSLELGDSALYFCASRAGREGNTIYFGEGSWLTVV.

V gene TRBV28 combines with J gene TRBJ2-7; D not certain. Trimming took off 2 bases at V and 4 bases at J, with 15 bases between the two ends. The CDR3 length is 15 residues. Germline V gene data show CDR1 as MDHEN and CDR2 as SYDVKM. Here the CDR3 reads CASSLPGSIRYEQYF. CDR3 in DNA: TGTGCCAGCAGTTTACCAGGAAGCATAAGATACGAGCAGTACTTC.